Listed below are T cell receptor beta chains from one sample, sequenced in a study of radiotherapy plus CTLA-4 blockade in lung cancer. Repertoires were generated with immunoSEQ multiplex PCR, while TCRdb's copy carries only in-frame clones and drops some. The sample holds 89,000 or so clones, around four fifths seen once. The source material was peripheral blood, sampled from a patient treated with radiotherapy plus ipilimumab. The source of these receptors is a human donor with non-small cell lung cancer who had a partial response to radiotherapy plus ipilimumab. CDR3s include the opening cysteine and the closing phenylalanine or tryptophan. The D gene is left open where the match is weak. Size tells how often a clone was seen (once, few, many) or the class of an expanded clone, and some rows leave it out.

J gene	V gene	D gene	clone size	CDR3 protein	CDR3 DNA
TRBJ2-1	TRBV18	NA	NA	CASSPPTADEQFF	TGTGCCAGCTCACCACCAACCGCGGATGAGCAGTTCTTC
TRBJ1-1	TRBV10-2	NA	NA	CASSESENTEAFF	TGCGCCAGCAGTGAGAGCGAGAACACTGAAGCTTTCTTT
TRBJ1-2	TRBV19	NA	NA	CASKFGGVYGYTF	TGTGCCAGTAAGTTTGGGGGCGTCTATGGCTACACCTTC
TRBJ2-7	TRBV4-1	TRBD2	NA	CASSPSGRVYEQYF	TGCGCCAGCAGCCCTAGCGGGAGGGTCTACGAGCAGTACTTC
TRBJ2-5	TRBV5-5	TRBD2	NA	CASSRGTSVQETQYF	TGTGCCAGCAGCCGGGGGACTAGCGTCCAAGAGACCCAGTACTTC
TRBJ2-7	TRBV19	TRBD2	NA	CASSEPGLANYEQYF	TGTGCCAGTAGTGAACCGGGACTAGCAAACTACGAGCAGTACTTC
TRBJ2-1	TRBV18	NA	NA	CASSSDEQFF	TGTGCCAGCTCCAGCGATGAGCAGTTCTTC
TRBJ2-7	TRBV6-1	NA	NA	CASSHGGEQYF	TGTGCCAGCAGCCATGGAGGCGAGCAGTACTTC
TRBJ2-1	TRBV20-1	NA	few	CSASANEQFF	TGCAGTGCTAGCGCGAATGAGCAGTTCTTC
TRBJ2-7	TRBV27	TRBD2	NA	CASIWQGTSGEYEQYF	TGTGCCAGCATTTGGCAGGGGACTAGCGGGGAGTACGAGCAGTACTTC
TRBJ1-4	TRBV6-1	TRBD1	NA	CASSEASGQGFEKLFF	TGTGCCAGCAGTGAAGCGTCGGGACAGGGATTTGAAAAACTGTTTTTT
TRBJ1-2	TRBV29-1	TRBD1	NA	CSVNTGTGAGYTF	TGCAGCGTTAATACCGGGACAGGGGCCGGCTACACCTTC
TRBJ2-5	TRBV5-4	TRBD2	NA	CASSTRTSEETQYF	TGTGCCAGCAGCACCCGGACTAGCGAAGAGACCCAGTACTTC
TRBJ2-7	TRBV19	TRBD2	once	CASSLLAGDVYEQYF	TGTGCCAGTAGTTTACTAGCGGGAGACGTCTACGAGCAGTACTTC
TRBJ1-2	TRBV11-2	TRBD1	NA	CASSSRFPTGEDGYTF	TGTGCCAGCAGCTCTAGGTTCCCGACAGGGGAGGATGGCTACACCTTC
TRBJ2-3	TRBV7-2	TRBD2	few	CASSTGSSGRGGTQYF	TGTGCCAGCAGCACGGGGAGTAGCGGGAGGGGAGGTACGCAGTATTTT
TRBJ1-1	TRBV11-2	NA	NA	CASSLVRVLAFF	TGTGCCAGCAGCTTAGTGAGAGTTTTAGCTTTCTTT
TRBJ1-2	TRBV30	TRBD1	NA	CAWTASYTGEGYTF	TGTGCCTGGACCGCATCCTACACAGGGGAGGGCTACACCTTC
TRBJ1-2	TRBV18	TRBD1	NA	CASSPDREVWGYTF	TGTGCCAGCTCACCGGACAGGGAAGTATGGGGCTACACCTTC
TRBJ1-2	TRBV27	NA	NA	CASSLTGTYGYTF	TGTGCCAGCAGTTTAACAGGAACTTATGGCTACACCTTC
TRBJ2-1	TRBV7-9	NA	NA	CASSQGGVHNEQFF	TGTGCCAGCAGCCAGGGGGGTGTCCACAATGAGCAGTTCTTC
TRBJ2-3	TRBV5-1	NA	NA	CASSLGGGPRTDTQYF	TGCGCCAGCAGCCTCGGAGGGGGCCCACGCACAGATACGCAGTATTTT